Here is one T cell receptor (beta chain) with its context. Its specificity is unknown. Trimming at V came to 8 bases and at J to 3 bases, leaving 12 bases not matched to a gene. Looked up from germline, CDR1 is MNHEY and CDR2 is SVGAGI. The length of the CDR3 is 15 residues. The record originates from a study of T cell responses to AZD1222 COVID-19 vaccine. About the research overall: Analysis merged second doses at about 4 or about 12 weeks. Study-wide findings and caveats: Spike-specific TCR breadth and depth both grew after two AZD1222 doses. Just a handful of people given AZD1222 tested seropositive at baseline.

Only in-frame clones appear in the TCRdb table, and some are missing; sequencing was by immunoSEQ multiplex PCR. The sample shows approximately 160,000 clones, more than 70% of them seen only once. The sequence derives from an adult in good health. The chain couples TRBV6-5 to TRBJ2-5, with TRBD2 matching over 7 bases. The input for sequencing was peripheral blood, taken on day 0 of AZD1222 vaccination. Here the CDR3 DNA reads TGTGCCAGCTTATCGGGGAGACTAGCTGAAGAGACCCAGTACTTC. This codes for CASLSGRLAEETQYF.